This is a list of T cell receptor beta chains from one sample in a study of siplizumab effects on memory and regulatory T cells. These receptors lack a known antigen. Measured with immunoSEQ multiplex PCR; TCRdb has only the in-frame clones, and not every one. This sample has under 15,000 clones, with around half found just once. The sample was CFSE-low (dividing) CD8+ T cells sorted from an allogeneic mixed lymphocyte reaction. Receptor source: a human donor in good health; the cells came from an allogeneic mixed lymphocyte reaction. Some clones in this sample may be carry-over from other donors' samples. Each CDR3 is given with its conserved first and last residue. D genes are given only for firm matches. Size tells how often a clone was seen (once, few, many) or the class of an expanded clone, and some rows leave it out.

J gene: TRBJ2-1; clone size: few; D gene: TRBD2; V gene: TRBV7-8; CDR3 protein: CASSGGNEQFF; CDR3 DNA: TGTGCCTCTTCGGGGGGAAATGAGCAGTTCTTC
J gene: TRBJ1-4; clone size: NA; D gene: NA; V gene: TRBV6-6; CDR3 protein: CASSWVINEKLFF; CDR3 DNA: TGTGCCAGCAGTTGGGTCATTAATGAAAAACTGTTTTTT
J gene: TRBJ2-7; clone size: few; D gene: TRBD2; V gene: TRBV29-1; CDR3 protein: CSVETSGDYEQYF; CDR3 DNA: TGCAGCGTCGAGACTAGCGGAGACTACGAGCAGTACTTC
J gene: TRBJ1-2; clone size: NA; D gene: NA; V gene: TRBV21-1; CDR3 protein: CASSKENYGYTF; CDR3 DNA: TGTGCCAGCAGCAAGGAGAACTATGGCTACACCTTC
J gene: TRBJ2-3; clone size: NA; D gene: TRBD2; V gene: TRBV28; CDR3 protein: CASSFSGRAITDTQYF; CDR3 DNA: TGTGCCAGCAGTTTCAGCGGGAGGGCCATCACAGATACGCAGTATTTT
J gene: TRBJ1-2; clone size: medium-sized; D gene: NA; V gene: TRBV29-1; CDR3 protein: CSVVRANYGYTF; CDR3 DNA: TGCAGCGTTGTTCGGGCTAACTATGGCTACACCTTC
J gene: TRBJ2-2; clone size: NA; D gene: NA; V gene: TRBV27; CDR3 protein: CASSLTTNTGELFF; CDR3 DNA: TGTGCCAGCAGTTTGACAACGAACACCGGGGAGCTGTTTTTT
J gene: TRBJ2-7; clone size: many; D gene: TRBD1; V gene: TRBV4-1; CDR3 protein: CASSHLPGQGSDEQYF; CDR3 DNA: TGCGCCAGCAGCCATCTCCCGGGACAGGGAAGCGACGAGCAGTACTTC
J gene: TRBJ2-7; clone size: NA; D gene: NA; V gene: TRBV4-1; CDR3 protein: CASSQAYDPLYEQYF; CDR3 DNA: TGCGCCAGCAGCCAAGCTTACGACCCGCTTTACGAGCAGTACTTC
J gene: TRBJ2-3; clone size: few; D gene: NA; V gene: TRBV29-1; CDR3 protein: CSVDSRGTDTQYF; CDR3 DNA: TGCAGCGTTGACTCCCGGGGAACAGATACGCAGTATTTT
J gene: TRBJ2-7; clone size: once; D gene: TRBD1; V gene: TRBV4-2; CDR3 protein: CASSRGQGAYEQYF; CDR3 DNA: TGTGCCAGCAGCCGGGGACAGGGGGCTTACGAGCAGTACTTC
J gene: TRBJ1-2; clone size: few; D gene: TRBD1; V gene: TRBV5-1; CDR3 protein: CASSWATQGADYYGYTF; CDR3 DNA: TGCGCCAGCAGCTGGGCTACACAGGGGGCCGATTACTATGGCTACACCTTC
J gene: TRBJ1-1; clone size: medium-sized; D gene: NA; V gene: TRBV15; CDR3 protein: CATSRDSGTEAFF; CDR3 DNA: TGTGCCACCAGCAGAGATAGCGGCACTGAAGCTTTCTTT
J gene: TRBJ2-7; clone size: once; D gene: TRBD1; V gene: TRBV7-7; CDR3 protein: CASSLGQGVTYEQYF; CDR3 DNA: TGTGCCAGCAGCTTAGGACAGGGAGTAACCTACGAGCAGTACTTC
J gene: TRBJ2-1; clone size: NA; D gene: TRBD2; V gene: TRBV19; CDR3 protein: CASSIWASGGYNEQFF; CDR3 DNA: TGTGCCAGTAGTATCTGGGCTAGCGGGGGGTACAATGAGCAGTTCTTC
J gene: TRBJ1-1; clone size: few; D gene: NA; V gene: TRBV7-6; CDR3 protein: CASSPTENTEAFF; CDR3 DNA: TGTGCCAGCAGCCCGACAGAGAACACTGAAGCTTTCTTT
J gene: TRBJ2-7; clone size: medium-sized; D gene: TRBD2; V gene: TRBV27; CDR3 protein: CASSPLGAGGPYEQYF; CDR3 DNA: TGTGCCAGCAGTCCCCTAGGAGCGGGGGGGCCCTACGAGCAGTACTTC
J gene: TRBJ2-2; clone size: NA; D gene: TRBD2; V gene: TRBV2; CDR3 protein: CASSEAPYPGLAGRTGELFF; CDR3 DNA: TGTGCCAGCAGTGAAGCCCCCTACCCAGGACTAGCGGGAAGGACCGGGGAGCTGTTTTTT
J gene: TRBJ2-3; clone size: NA; D gene: TRBD1; V gene: TRBV29-1; CDR3 protein: CSVEGWDRAPTDTQYF; CDR3 DNA: TGCAGCGTTGAAGGCTGGGACAGGGCCCCCACAGATACGCAGTATTTT
J gene: TRBJ2-2; clone size: medium-sized; D gene: NA; V gene: TRBV6-5; CDR3 protein: CASSSQDQQDGELFF; CDR3 DNA: TGTGCCAGCAGTTCCCAGGACCAGCAAGACGGGGAGCTGTTTTTT
J gene: TRBJ2-7; clone size: few; D gene: TRBD1; V gene: TRBV6-5; CDR3 protein: CASSDRGTYEQYF; CDR3 DNA: TGTGCCAGCAGTGACAGGGGCACCTACGAGCAGTACTTC
J gene: TRBJ2-1; clone size: NA; D gene: TRBD2; V gene: TRBV11-3; CDR3 protein: CASSLGVAGGIHYNEQFF; CDR3 DNA: TGTGCCAGCAGCTTAGGGGTAGCGGGGGGCATCCACTACAATGAGCAGTTCTTC
J gene: TRBJ2-1; clone size: NA; D gene: TRBD2; V gene: TRBV29-1; CDR3 protein: CSVIAGDDGNEQFF; CDR3 DNA: TGCAGCGTAATAGCGGGAGACGACGGCAATGAGCAGTTCTTC
J gene: TRBJ2-1; clone size: NA; D gene: TRBD2; V gene: TRBV19; CDR3 protein: CASSPAGGRSEQFF; CDR3 DNA: TGTGCCAGTAGCCCAGCGGGGGGGCGGAGTGAGCAGTTCTTC
J gene: TRBJ2-7; clone size: NA; D gene: TRBD1; V gene: TRBV19; CDR3 protein: CASSPGASGGAYEQYF; CDR3 DNA: TGTGCCAGTAGTCCTGGGGCATCAGGGGGCGCGTACGAGCAGTACTTC
J gene: TRBJ2-7; clone size: few; D gene: NA; V gene: TRBV15; CDR3 protein: CATSPSSGSYEQYF; CDR3 DNA: TGTGCCACCAGCCCGAGTTCGGGGTCCTACGAGCAGTACTTC
J gene: TRBJ2-7; clone size: few; D gene: TRBD1; V gene: TRBV19; CDR3 protein: CASSIDQGTAFSYEQYF; CDR3 DNA: TGTGCCAGTAGTATAGATCAAGGGACAGCGTTCTCCTACGAGCAGTACTTC
J gene: TRBJ2-2; clone size: few; D gene: NA; V gene: TRBV28; CDR3 protein: CASSLSGGTGELFF; CDR3 DNA: TGTGCCAGCAGTCTATCAGGAGGCACCGGGGAGCTGTTTTTT
J gene: TRBJ2-2; clone size: NA; D gene: NA; V gene: TRBV11-3; CDR3 protein: CASSLGGTGELFF; CDR3 DNA: TGTGCCAGCAGCTTAGGGGGCACCGGGGAGCTGTTTTTT
J gene: TRBJ2-7; clone size: once; D gene: TRBD2; V gene: TRBV6-1; CDR3 protein: CASSEWSGTLSDEQYF; CDR3 DNA: TGTGCCAGCAGTGAATGGAGCGGGACCCTTTCGGATGAGCAGTACTTC
J gene: TRBJ1-1; clone size: NA; D gene: NA; V gene: TRBV7-6; CDR3 protein: CASSLFPEDTEAFF; CDR3 DNA: TGTGCCAGCAGCTTATTCCCGGAGGACACTGAAGCTTTCTTT
J gene: TRBJ2-7; clone size: NA; D gene: NA; V gene: TRBV7-6; CDR3 protein: CASSFWGAEQYF; CDR3 DNA: TGTGCCAGCAGCTTTTGGGGTGCCGAGCAGTACTTC
J gene: TRBJ1-5; clone size: few; D gene: NA; V gene: TRBV4-1; CDR3 protein: CASSQGGTRNQPQHF; CDR3 DNA: TGCGCCAGCAGCCAAGGGGGGACACGCAATCAGCCCCAGCATTTT
J gene: TRBJ2-5; clone size: NA; D gene: NA; V gene: TRBV7-8; CDR3 protein: CASSLGAGSQETQYF; CDR3 DNA: TGTGCCAGCAGCTTAGGAGCAGGTAGTCAAGAGACCCAGTACTTC
J gene: TRBJ2-3; clone size: few; D gene: NA; V gene: TRBV7-9; CDR3 protein: CASSLAGLLSTDTQYF; CDR3 DNA: TGTGCCAGCAGCTTAGCGGGCTTACTTAGCACAGATACGCAGTATTTT
J gene: TRBJ2-3; clone size: NA; D gene: TRBD2; V gene: TRBV19; CDR3 protein: CASSRLAEWGTDTQYF; CDR3 DNA: TGTGCCAGTAGTAGGCTAGCGGAGTGGGGCACAGATACGCAGTATTTT
J gene: TRBJ2-1; clone size: few; D gene: TRBD2; V gene: TRBV27; CDR3 protein: CASSYASGFYEQFF; CDR3 DNA: TGTGCCAGCAGTTACGCTAGCGGGTTCTATGAGCAGTTCTTC
J gene: TRBJ2-7; clone size: once; D gene: NA; V gene: TRBV6-6; CDR3 protein: CASSYSKGVAYEQYF; CDR3 DNA: TGTGCCAGCAGTTACTCGAAAGGAGTCGCGTACGAGCAGTACTTC
J gene: TRBJ2-7; clone size: NA; D gene: NA; V gene: TRBV11-2; CDR3 protein: CASSWLPEPSGDVEQYF; CDR3 DNA: TGTGCCAGCAGCTGGCTACCCGAACCCTCCGGGGACGTCGAGCAGTACTTC
J gene: TRBJ2-5; clone size: NA; D gene: NA; V gene: TRBV27; CDR3 protein: CASSHLFGVTQTQYF; CDR3 DNA: TGTGCCAGCAGTCACTTATTCGGGGTCACGCAGACCCAGTACTTC
J gene: TRBJ2-2; clone size: NA; D gene: TRBD2; V gene: TRBV7-9; CDR3 protein: CASSPGTSSGELFF; CDR3 DNA: TGTGCCAGCAGCCCCGGGACTAGCTCCGGGGAGCTGTTTTTT
J gene: TRBJ1-2; clone size: NA; D gene: TRBD1; V gene: TRBV11-2; CDR3 protein: CASSLRGTVPNYGYTF; CDR3 DNA: TGTGCCAGCAGCTTAAGGGGGACAGTTCCAAACTATGGCTACACCTTC
J gene: TRBJ2-7; clone size: NA; D gene: NA; V gene: TRBV1; CDR3 protein: CTSSPSPGLAGPFEQYF; CDR3 DNA: TGCACCAGCAGCCCTTCCCCGGGACTAGCGGGGCCCTTTGAGCAGTACTTC
J gene: TRBJ2-7; clone size: many; D gene: NA; V gene: TRBV4-1; CDR3 protein: CASSHSGSYEQYF; CDR3 DNA: TGCGCCAGCAGCCACTCGGGCTCCTACGAGCAGTACTTC
J gene: TRBJ1-3; clone size: NA; D gene: NA; V gene: TRBV27; CDR3 protein: CASSLSGASGNTIYF; CDR3 DNA: TGTGCCAGCAGTTTATCGGGAGCATCTGGAAACACCATATATTTT
J gene: TRBJ1-4; clone size: NA; D gene: NA; V gene: TRBV5-8; CDR3 protein: CASSLAYEKLFF; CDR3 DNA: TGTGCCAGCAGCTTGGCCTACGAAAAACTGTTTTTT
J gene: TRBJ2-1; clone size: NA; D gene: TRBD2; V gene: TRBV11-3; CDR3 protein: CASSPWTSGRESSYNEQFF; CDR3 DNA: TGTGCCAGCAGCCCGTGGACTAGCGGGAGGGAGAGCTCCTACAATGAGCAGTTCTTC
J gene: TRBJ2-7; clone size: few; D gene: TRBD1; V gene: TRBV27; CDR3 protein: CASSARGPDEQYF; CDR3 DNA: TGTGCCAGCAGTGCCAGGGGGCCGGACGAGCAGTACTTC
J gene: TRBJ2-7; clone size: few; D gene: TRBD1; V gene: TRBV4-1; CDR3 protein: CASSPGFGTAFEQYF; CDR3 DNA: TGCGCCAGCAGCCCAGGTTTTGGGACAGCCTTTGAGCAGTACTTC
J gene: TRBJ2-3; clone size: NA; D gene: NA; V gene: TRBV27; CDR3 protein: CASSLFSTDTQYF; CDR3 DNA: TGTGCCAGCAGCCTCTTTAGCACAGATACGCAGTATTTT
J gene: TRBJ2-1; clone size: medium-sized; D gene: NA; V gene: TRBV27; CDR3 protein: CASSPQAWLYNEQFF; CDR3 DNA: TGTGCCAGCAGTCCCCAAGCGTGGCTCTACAATGAGCAGTTCTTC
J gene: TRBJ2-7; clone size: NA; D gene: TRBD1; V gene: TRBV19; CDR3 protein: CASSDPGTDYEQYF; CDR3 DNA: TGTGCCAGTAGTGACCCGGGGACAGACTACGAGCAGTACTTC
J gene: TRBJ1-1; clone size: NA; D gene: NA; V gene: TRBV19; CDR3 protein: CASSINRGTEAFF; CDR3 DNA: TGTGCCAGTAGTATAAATCGGGGAACTGAAGCTTTCTTT
J gene: TRBJ2-7; clone size: NA; D gene: NA; V gene: TRBV6-5; CDR3 protein: CASSYGHYYEQYF; CDR3 DNA: TGTGCCAGCAGTTACGGACACTACTACGAGCAGTACTTC
J gene: TRBJ2-5; clone size: NA; D gene: NA; V gene: TRBV6-5; CDR3 protein: CASSLSVRFQETQYF; CDR3 DNA: TGTGCCAGCAGTCTATCCGTAAGGTTCCAAGAGACCCAGTACTTC
J gene: TRBJ2-7; clone size: NA; D gene: NA; V gene: TRBV5-5; CDR3 protein: CASSLGLVAYEQYF; CDR3 DNA: TGTGCCAGCAGCTTGGGATTAGTGGCCTACGAGCAGTACTTC
J gene: TRBJ1-1; clone size: NA; D gene: TRBD1; V gene: TRBV27; CDR3 protein: CASSWTGTGGFNTEAFF; CDR3 DNA: TGTGCCAGCAGCTGGACCGGGACAGGGGGATTTAACACTGAAGCTTTCTTT
J gene: TRBJ1-2; clone size: NA; D gene: NA; V gene: TRBV6-5; CDR3 protein: CASSPSRNLYGYTF; CDR3 DNA: TGTGCCAGCAGTCCGAGCAGAAATCTCTATGGCTACACCTTC
J gene: TRBJ2-7; clone size: NA; D gene: NA; V gene: TRBV27; CDR3 protein: CASSYGRAYEQYF; CDR3 DNA: TGTGCCAGCAGCTATGGCAGGGCCTACGAGCAGTACTTC